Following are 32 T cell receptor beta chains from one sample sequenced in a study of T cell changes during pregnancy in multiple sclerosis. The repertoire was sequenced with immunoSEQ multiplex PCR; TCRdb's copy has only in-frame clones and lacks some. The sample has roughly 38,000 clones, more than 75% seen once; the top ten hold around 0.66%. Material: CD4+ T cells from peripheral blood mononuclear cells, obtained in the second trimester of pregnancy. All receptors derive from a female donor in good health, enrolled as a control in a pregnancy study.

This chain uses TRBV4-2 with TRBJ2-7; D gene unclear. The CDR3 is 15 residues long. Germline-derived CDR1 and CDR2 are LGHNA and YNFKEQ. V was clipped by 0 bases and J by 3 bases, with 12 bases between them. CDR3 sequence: CASSQDSSELYEQYF. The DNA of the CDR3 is TGTGCCAGCAGCCAAGATTCCAGCGAACTCTACGAGCAGTACTTC.

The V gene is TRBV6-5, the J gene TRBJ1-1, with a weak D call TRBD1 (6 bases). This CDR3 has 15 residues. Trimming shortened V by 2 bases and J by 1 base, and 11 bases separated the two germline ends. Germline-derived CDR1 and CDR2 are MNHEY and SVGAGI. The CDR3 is CASSYRSTGNTEAFF. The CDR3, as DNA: TGTGCCAGCAGTTACCGTTCGACAGGGAACACTGAAGCTTTCTTT.

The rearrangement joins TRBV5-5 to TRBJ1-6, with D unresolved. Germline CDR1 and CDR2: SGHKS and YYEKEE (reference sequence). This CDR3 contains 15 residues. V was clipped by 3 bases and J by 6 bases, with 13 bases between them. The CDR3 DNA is TGTGCCAGCAGCTCGGACTGGAAAGTTAATTCACCCCTCCACTTT. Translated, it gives CASSSDWKVNSPLHF.

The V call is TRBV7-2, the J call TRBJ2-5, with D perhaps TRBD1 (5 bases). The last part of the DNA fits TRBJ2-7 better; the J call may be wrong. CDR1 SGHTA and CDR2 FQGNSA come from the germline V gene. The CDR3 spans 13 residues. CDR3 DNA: TGTGCCAGCAGCTTACAGGGCCCCTACGAGCAGTACTTC. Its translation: CASSLQGPYEQYF.

DNA of the CDR3: TGTGCCAGCAGCTTATTTAGTGAAGCTTTCTTT. Translation: CASSLFSEAFF. The chain recombines TRBV7-2 with TRBJ1-1; D gene uncertain. The CDR3 contains 11 residues. The germline gives CDR1 SGHTA, CDR2 FQGNSA. Trimming left V 2 bases short and J 7 bases short, with 5 bases between. Full variable domain (rest looked up from reference TRBV7-2 and TRBJ1-1): GAGVSQSPSNKVTEKGKDVELRCDPISGHTALYWYRQSLGQGLEFLIYFQGNSAPDKSGLPSDRFSAERTGGSVSTLTIQRTQQEDSAVYLCASSLFSEAFFGQGTRLTVV.

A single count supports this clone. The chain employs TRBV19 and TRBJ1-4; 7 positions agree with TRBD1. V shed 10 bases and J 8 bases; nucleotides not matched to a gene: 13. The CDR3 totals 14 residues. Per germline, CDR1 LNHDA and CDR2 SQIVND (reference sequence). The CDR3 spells CATHLRQGGEKLFF. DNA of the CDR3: TGTGCCACCCACCTCCGACAGGGCGGAGAAAAACTGTTTTTT.

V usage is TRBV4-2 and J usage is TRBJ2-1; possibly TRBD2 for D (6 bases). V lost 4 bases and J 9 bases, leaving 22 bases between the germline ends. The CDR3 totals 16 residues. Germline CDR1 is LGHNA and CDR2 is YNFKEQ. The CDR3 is CASSPLGGAGLGEQFF. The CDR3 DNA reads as TGTGCCAGCAGCCCACTCGGAGGGGCCGGTTTAGGTGAGCAGTTCTTC.

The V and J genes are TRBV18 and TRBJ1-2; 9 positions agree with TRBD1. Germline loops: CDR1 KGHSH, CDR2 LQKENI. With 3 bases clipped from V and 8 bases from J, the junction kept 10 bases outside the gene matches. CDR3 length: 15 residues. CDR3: CASSPGQGRGMGYTF. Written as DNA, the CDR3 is TGTGCCAGCTCACCGGGACAGGGTCGAGGGATGGGCTACACCTTC.

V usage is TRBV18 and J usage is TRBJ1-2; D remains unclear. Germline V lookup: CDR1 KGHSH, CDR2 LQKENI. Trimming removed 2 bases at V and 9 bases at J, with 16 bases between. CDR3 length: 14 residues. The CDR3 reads CASSPGQQSMSYTF. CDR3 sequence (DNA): TGTGCCAGCTCACCAGGGCAGCAGTCGATGAGCTACACCTTC.

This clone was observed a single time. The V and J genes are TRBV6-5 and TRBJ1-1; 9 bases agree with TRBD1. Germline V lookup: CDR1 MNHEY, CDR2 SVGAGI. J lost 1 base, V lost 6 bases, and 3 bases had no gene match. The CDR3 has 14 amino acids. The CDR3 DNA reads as TGTGCCAGCAGGGGACAGGGCTCGAACACTGAAGCTTTCTTT. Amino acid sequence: CASRGQGSNTEAFF.

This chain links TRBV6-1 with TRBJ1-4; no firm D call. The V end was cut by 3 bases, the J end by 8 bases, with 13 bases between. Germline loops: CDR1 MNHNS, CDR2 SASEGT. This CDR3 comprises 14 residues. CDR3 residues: CASSDRGHNEKLFF. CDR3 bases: TGTGCCAGCAGTGACCGTGGGCATAACGAAAAACTGTTTTTT.

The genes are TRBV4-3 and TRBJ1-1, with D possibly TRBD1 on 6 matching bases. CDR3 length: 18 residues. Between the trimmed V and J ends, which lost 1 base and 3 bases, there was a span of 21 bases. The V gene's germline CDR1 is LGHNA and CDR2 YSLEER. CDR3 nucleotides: TGCGCCAGCAGCCAAGTCGGGGCAGGGGTGGGAGGGGACACTGAAGCTTTCTTT. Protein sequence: CASSQVGAGVGGDTEAFF.

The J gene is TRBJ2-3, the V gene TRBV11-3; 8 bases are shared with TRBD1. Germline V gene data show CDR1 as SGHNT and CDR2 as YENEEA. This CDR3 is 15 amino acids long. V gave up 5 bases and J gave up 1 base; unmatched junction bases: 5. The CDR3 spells CASSRTGYGTDTQYF. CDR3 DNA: TGTGCCAGCAGCCGGACAGGGTACGGCACAGATACGCAGTATTTT. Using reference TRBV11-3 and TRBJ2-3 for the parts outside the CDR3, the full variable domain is EAGVVQSPRYKIIEKKQPVAFWCNPISGHNTLYWYLQNLGQGPELLIRYENEEAVDDSQLPKDRFSAERLKGVDSTLKIQPAELGDSAVYLCASSRTGYGTDTQYFGPGTRLTVL.

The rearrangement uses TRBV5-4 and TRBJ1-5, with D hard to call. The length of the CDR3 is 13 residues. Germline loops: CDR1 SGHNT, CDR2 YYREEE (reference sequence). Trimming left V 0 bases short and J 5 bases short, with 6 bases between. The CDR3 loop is CASSLESDQPQHF. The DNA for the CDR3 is TGTGCCAGCAGCTTGGAATCGGATCAGCCCCAGCATTTT.

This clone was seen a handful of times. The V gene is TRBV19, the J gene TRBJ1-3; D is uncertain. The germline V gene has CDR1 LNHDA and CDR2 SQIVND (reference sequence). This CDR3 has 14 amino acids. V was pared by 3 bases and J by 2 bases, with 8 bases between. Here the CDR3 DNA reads TGTGCCAGTAGTATGCGAACAGCTGGAAACACCATATATTTT. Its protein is CASSMRTAGNTIYF.

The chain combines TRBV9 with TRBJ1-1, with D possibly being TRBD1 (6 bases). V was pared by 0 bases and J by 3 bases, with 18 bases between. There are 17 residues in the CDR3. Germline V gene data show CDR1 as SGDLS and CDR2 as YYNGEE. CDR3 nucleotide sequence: TGTGCCAGCAGCGTAGACTGGAGAGGGGGGGCTGACACTGAAGCTTTCTTT. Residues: CASSVDWRGGADTEAFF.

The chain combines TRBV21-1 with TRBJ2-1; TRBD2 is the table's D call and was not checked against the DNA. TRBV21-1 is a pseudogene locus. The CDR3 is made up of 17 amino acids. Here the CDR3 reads CASSTLAGGISYNEQFF. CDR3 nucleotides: TGTGCCAGCAGCACACTAGCGGGGGGCATATCCTACAATGAGCAGTTCTTC.

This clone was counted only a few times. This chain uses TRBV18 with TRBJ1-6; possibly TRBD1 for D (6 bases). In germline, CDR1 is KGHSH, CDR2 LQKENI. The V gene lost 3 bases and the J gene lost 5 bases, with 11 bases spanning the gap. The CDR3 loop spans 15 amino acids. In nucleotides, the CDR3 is TGTGCCAGCTCACCGGCTGGACAGAATAATTCACCCCTCCACTTT. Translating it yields CASSPAGQNNSPLHF.

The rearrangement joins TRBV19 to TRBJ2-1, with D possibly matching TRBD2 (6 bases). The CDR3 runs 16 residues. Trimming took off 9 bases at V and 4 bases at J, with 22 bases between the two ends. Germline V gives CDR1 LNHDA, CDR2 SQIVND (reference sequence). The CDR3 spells CASSSEGRTTYNEQFF. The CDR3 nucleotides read TGTGCCAGCTCCTCAGAGGGCCGGACTACATACAATGAGCAGTTCTTC.

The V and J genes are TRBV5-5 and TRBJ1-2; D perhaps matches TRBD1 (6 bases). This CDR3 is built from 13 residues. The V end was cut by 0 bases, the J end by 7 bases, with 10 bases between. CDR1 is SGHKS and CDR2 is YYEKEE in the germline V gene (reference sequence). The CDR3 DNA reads TGTGCCAGCAGCTTGGGCCGGGACACTGGCTACACCTTC. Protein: CASSLGRDTGYTF.

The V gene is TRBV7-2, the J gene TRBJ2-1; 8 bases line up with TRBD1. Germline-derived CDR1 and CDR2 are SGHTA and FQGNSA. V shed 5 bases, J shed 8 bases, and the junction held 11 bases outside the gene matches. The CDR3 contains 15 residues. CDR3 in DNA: TGTGCCAGCAGCCATGACAGGGGTGGTAGCTATGAGCAGTTCTTC. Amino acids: CASSHDRGGSYEQFF.

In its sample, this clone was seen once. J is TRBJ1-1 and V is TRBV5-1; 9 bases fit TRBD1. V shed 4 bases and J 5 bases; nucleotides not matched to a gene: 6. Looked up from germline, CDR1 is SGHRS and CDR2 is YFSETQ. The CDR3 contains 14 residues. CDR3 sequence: CASSVQGAGTEAFF. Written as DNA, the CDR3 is TGCGCCAGCAGCGTACAGGGGGCTGGGACTGAAGCTTTCTTT.

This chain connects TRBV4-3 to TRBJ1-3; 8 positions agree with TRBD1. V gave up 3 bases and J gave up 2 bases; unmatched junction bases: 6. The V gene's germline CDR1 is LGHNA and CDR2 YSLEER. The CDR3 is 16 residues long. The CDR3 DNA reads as TGCGCCAGCAGCCATATAGACAGGGGCACTGGAAACACCATATATTTT. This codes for CASSHIDRGTGNTIYF.

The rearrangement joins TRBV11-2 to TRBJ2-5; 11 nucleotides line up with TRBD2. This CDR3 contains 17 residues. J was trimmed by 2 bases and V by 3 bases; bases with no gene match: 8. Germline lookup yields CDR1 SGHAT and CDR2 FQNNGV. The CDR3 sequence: CASSLRLAGFRQETQYF. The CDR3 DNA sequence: TGTGCCAGCAGCTTGAGACTAGCGGGGTTTCGACAAGAGACCCAGTACTTC.

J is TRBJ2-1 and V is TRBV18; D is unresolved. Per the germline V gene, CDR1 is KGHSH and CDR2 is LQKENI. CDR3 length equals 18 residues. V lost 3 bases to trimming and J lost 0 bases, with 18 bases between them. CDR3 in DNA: TGTGCCAGCTCACCCATAAGCTTACAGCCAGGCTCCTACAATGAGCAGTTCTTC. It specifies CASSPISLQPGSYNEQFF.

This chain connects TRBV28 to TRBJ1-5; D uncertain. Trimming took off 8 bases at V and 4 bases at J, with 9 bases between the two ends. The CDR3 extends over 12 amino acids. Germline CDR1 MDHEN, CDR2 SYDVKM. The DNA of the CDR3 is TGTGCCAGCGCGCGAGGGAATCAGCCCCAGCATTTT. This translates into CASARGNQPQHF.

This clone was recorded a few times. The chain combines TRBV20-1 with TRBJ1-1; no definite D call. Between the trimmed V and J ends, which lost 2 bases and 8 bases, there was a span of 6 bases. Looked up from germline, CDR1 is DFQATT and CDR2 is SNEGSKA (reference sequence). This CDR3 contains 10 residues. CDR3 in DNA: TGCAGTGCTAGACTTATGGAAGCTTTCTTT. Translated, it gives CSARLMEAFF.

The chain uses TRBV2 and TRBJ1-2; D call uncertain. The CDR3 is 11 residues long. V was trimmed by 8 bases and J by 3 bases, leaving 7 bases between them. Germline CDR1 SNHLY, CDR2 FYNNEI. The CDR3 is CASGRDYGYTF. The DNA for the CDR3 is TGTGCCAGCGGGAGGGACTATGGCTACACCTTC.

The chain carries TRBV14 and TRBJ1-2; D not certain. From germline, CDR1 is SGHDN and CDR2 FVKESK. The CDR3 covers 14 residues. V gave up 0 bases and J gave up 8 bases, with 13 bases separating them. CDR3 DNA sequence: TGTGCCAGCAGCCAAGATAGCAGAATCTGGGGCTACACCTTC. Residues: CASSQDSRIWGYTF.

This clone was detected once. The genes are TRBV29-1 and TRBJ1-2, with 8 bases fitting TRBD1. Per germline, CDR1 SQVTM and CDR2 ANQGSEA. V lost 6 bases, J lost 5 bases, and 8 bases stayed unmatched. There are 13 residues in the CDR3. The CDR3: CSVLQGDGYGYTF. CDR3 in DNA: TGCAGCGTCTTACAGGGGGACGGTTATGGCTACACCTTC.

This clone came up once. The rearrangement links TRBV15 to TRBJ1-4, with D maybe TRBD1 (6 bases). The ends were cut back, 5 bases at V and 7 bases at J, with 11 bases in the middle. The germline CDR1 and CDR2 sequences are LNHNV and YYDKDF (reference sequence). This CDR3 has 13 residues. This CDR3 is CATSGGGVEKLFF. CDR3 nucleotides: TGTGCCACCAGCGGTGGGGGCGTTGAAAAACTGTTTTTT.

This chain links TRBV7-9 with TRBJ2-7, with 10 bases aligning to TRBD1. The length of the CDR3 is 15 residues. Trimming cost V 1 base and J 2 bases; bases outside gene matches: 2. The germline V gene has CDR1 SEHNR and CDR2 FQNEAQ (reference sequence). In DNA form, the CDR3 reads TGTGCCAGCAGCTTAGAAGGGACAGGGGCCTACGAGCAGTACTTC. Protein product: CASSLEGTGAYEQYF.